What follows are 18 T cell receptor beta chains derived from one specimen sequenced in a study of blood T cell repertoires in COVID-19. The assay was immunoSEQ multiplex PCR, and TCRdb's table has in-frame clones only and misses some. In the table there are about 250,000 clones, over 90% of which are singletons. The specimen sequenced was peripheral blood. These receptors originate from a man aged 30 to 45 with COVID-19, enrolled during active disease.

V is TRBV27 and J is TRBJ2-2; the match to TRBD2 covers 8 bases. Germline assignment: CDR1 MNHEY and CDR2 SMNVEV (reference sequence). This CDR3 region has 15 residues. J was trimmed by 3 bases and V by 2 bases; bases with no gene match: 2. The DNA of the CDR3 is TGTGCCAGCAGTTTAGGGACTAGTTACACCGGGGAGCTGTTTTTT. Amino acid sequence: CASSLGTSYTGELFF.

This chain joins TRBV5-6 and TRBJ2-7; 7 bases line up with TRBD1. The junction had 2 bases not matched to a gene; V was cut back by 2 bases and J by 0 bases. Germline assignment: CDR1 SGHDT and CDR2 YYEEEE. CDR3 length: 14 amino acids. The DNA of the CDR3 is TGTGCCAGCAGCTTCAGGGGGTCCTCCTACGAGCAGTACTTC. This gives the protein CASSFRGSSYEQYF.

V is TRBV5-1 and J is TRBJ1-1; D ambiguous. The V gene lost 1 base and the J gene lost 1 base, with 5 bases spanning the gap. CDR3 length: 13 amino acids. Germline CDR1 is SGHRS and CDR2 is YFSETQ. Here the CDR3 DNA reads TGCGCCAGCAGCTTGCCGCGGAACACTGAAGCTTTCTTT. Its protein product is CASSLPRNTEAFF.

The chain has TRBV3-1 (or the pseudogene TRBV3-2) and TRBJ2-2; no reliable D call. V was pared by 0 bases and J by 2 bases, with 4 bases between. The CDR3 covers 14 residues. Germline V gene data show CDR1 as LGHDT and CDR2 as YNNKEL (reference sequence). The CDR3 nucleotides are TGTGCCAGCAGCCAAGATCTTAACACCGGGGAGCTGTTTTTT. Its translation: CASSQDLNTGELFF.

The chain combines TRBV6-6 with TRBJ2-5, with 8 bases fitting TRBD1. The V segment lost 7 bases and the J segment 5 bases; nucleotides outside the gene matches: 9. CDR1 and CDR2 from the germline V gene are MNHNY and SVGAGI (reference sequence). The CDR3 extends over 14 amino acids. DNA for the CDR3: TGTGCCAGCATCGACAGGGGACCCCCGGAGACCCAGTACTTC. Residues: CASIDRGPPETQYF.

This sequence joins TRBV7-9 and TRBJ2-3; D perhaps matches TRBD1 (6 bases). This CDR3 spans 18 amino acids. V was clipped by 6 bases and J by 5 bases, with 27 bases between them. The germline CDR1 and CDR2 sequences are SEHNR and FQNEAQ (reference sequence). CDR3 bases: TGTGCCAGCAGACCTATGGGACACCTAACTTCACTGGGAGATACGCAGTATTTT. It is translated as CASRPMGHLTSLGDTQYF.

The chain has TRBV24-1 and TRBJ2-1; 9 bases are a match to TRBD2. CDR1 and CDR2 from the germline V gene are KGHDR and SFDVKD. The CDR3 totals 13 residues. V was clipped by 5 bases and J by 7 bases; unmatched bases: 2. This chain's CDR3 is CATSGLAGNEQFF. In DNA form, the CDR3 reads TGTGCCACCAGTGGGCTAGCGGGGAATGAGCAGTTCTTC.

The CDR3 bases are TGTGCCAGCAGCTCAGACAGGGTCAGGTATGGCTACACCTTC. Translation gives CASSSDRVRYGYTF. The rearrangement uses TRBV5-6 and TRBJ1-2; the match to TRBD1 covers 7 bases. J gave up 5 bases and V 3 bases, and 7 bases lay outside the gene matches. The CDR3 is made up of 14 amino acids. In germline, CDR1 is SGHDT, CDR2 YYEEEE.

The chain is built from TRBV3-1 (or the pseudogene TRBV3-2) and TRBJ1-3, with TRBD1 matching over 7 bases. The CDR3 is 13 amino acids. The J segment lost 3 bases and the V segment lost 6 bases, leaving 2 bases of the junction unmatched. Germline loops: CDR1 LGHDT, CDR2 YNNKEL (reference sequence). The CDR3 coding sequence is TGTGCCAGCAGTACAGGGGATGGAAACACCATATATTTT. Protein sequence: CASSTGDGNTIYF.

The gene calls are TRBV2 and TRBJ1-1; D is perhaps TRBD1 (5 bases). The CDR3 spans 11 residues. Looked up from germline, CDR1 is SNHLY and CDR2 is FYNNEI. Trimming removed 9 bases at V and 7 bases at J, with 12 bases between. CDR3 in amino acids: CASLVDSEAFF. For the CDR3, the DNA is TGTGCCAGTCTAGTCGACAGTGAAGCTTTCTTT.

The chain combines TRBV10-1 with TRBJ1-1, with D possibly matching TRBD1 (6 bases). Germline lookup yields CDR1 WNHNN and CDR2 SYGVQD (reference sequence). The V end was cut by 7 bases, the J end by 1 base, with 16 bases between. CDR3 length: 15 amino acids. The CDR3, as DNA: TGCGCCAGCACTCGGGACACCCAACCGAACACTGAAGCTTTCTTT. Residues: CASTRDTQPNTEAFF.

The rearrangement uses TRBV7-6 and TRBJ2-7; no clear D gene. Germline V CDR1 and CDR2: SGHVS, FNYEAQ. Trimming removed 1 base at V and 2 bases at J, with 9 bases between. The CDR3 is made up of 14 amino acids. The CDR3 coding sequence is TGTGCCAGCAGCTTAGAGAGCACGACCTACGAGCAGTACTTC. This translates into CASSLESTTYEQYF. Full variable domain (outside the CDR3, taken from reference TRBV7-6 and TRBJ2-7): GAGVSQSPRYKVTKRGQDVALRCDPISGHVSLYWYRQALGQGPEFLTYFNYEAQQDKSGLPNDRFSAERPEGSISTLTIQRTEQRDSAMYRCASSLESTTYEQYFGPGTRLTVT.

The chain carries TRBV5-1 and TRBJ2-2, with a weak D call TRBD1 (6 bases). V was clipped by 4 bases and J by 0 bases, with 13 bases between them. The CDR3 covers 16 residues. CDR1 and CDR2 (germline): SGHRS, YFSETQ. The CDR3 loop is CASSKLRQANTGELFF. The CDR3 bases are TGCGCCAGCAGCAAACTCCGACAGGCGAACACCGGGGAGCTGTTTTTT.

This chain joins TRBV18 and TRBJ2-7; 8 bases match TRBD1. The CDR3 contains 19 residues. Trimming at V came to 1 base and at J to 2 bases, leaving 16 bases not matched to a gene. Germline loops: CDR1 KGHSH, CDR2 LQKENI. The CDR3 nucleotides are TGTGCCAGCTCACCACGGACCCTCAACTTGGACAGGGTCACCTACGAGCAGTACTTC. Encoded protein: CASSPRTLNLDRVTYEQYF.

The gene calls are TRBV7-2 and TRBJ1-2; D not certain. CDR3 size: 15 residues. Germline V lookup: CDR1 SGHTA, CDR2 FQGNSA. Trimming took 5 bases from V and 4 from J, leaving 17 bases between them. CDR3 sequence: CASSPDIRDRYGYTF. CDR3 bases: TGTGCCAGCAGCCCCGATATACGGGATCGCTATGGCTACACCTTC.

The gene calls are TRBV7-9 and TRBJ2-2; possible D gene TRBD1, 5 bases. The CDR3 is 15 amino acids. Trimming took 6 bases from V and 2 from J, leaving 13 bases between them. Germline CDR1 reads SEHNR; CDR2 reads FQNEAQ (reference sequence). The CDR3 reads CASRPDRRNTGELFF. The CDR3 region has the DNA TGTGCCAGCAGACCAGACAGAAGAAACACCGGGGAGCTGTTTTTT.

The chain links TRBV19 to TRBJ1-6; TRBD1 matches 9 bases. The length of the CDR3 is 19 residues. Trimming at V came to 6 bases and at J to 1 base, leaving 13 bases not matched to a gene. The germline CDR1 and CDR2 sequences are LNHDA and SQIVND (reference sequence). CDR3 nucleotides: TGTGCCAGTAGGCGAAAAGCCGGGACAGGGAGTTCCTATAATTCACCCCTCCACTTT. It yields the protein CASRRKAGTGSSYNSPLHF.

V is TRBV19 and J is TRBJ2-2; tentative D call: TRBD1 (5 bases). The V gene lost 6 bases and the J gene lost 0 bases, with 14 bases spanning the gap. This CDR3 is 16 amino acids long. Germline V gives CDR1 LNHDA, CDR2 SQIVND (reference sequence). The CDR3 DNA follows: TGTGCCAGTAGCCCGACAGTATTCGCGAACACCGGGGAGCTGTTTTTT. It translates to CASSPTVFANTGELFF.